These 14 T cell receptor beta chains were all obtained from the same sample, sequenced in a study of T cell responses to AZD1222 COVID-19 vaccine. Measured with immunoSEQ multiplex PCR; TCRdb has only the in-frame clones, and not every one. The sample records over 120,000 clones, roughly 93% being singletons. This sample comprised peripheral blood, obtained after recovery from COVID-19. The receptors shown here come from an adult who had recovered from COVID-19.

The rearrangement links TRBV6-5 to TRBJ2-3, with D unclear. Germline V gene data show CDR1 as MNHEY and CDR2 as SVGAGI. V was trimmed by 2 bases and J by 0 bases, leaving 9 bases between them. This CDR3 comprises 15 residues. The CDR3 DNA follows: TGTGCCAGCAGTTACGGCGGAACTAGCACAGATACGCAGTATTTT. It encodes CASSYGGTSTDTQYF.

The rearrangement joins TRBV12-3 or TRBV12-4 to TRBJ1-1, with D maybe TRBD1 (5 bases). Trimming took 3 bases from V and 1 from J, leaving 6 bases between them. The CDR3 extends over 13 amino acids. The CDR3 loop reads CASSLGRNTEAFF. The CDR3 DNA is TGTGCCAGCAGTTTGGGGCGGAACACTGAAGCTTTCTTT.

The chain joins TRBV27 to TRBJ2-5; unclear D gene. The CDR3 runs 13 residues. Deletions cut 2 bases from V and 2 bases from J, with 6 bases between. Germline V lookup: CDR1 MNHEY, CDR2 SMNVEV (reference sequence). CDR3 amino acids: CASSLNGQETQYF. For the CDR3, the DNA is TGTGCCAGCAGTTTAAACGGTCAAGAGACCCAGTACTTC.

This chain uses TRBV6-5 with TRBJ1-2; D ambiguous. V was clipped by 9 bases and J by 3 bases, with 8 bases between them. CDR3 size: 11 residues. Per germline, CDR1 MNHEY and CDR2 SVGAGI. CDR3 nucleotide sequence: TGTGCCAGTCAGTTATACTATGGCTACACCTTC. Encoded protein: CASQLYYGYTF.

The chain is built from TRBV19 and TRBJ1-5; TRBD1 matches at 7 bases. The CDR3 extends over 15 amino acids. V gave up 4 bases and J gave up 5 bases; unmatched junction bases: 8. Germline CDR1 is LNHDA and CDR2 is SQIVND (reference sequence). CDR3: CASSTGQVEYQPQHF. The CDR3 DNA is TGTGCCAGTAGTACCGGACAGGTCGAATATCAGCCCCAGCATTTT.

The chain employs TRBV18 and TRBJ1-4; tentatively, D is TRBD1 (6 bases). This CDR3 is built from 12 residues. CDR1 and CDR2 (germline): KGHSH, LQKENI. Trimming cost V 4 bases and J 12 bases, with 12 bases left between them. This CDR3 reads CASSLNRAELFF. The CDR3 nucleotides read TGTGCCAGCTCACTCAACAGGGCTGAACTGTTTTTT.

V is TRBV3-1 (or the pseudogene TRBV3-2) and J is TRBJ2-3, with 9 bases matching TRBD2. Trimming removed 0 bases from V and 5 bases from J; junction bases left unmatched: 9. Germline values: CDR1 LGHDT, CDR2 YNNKEL (reference sequence). The CDR3 runs 17 residues. In DNA form, the CDR3 reads TGTGCCAGCAGCCAAGATCCACGTAGCGGGAGAAGAGATACGCAGTATTTT. This gives the protein CASSQDPRSGRRDTQYF.

The chain uses TRBV25-1 and TRBJ2-2; 8 nucleotides match TRBD1. Germline loops: CDR1 MGHDK, CDR2 SYGVNS. This CDR3 has 15 residues. The ends lost 8 bases at V and 0 bases at J; junction bases unmatched: 5. The CDR3 here is CASGTGAANTGELFF. The CDR3 DNA reads as TGTGCCAGCGGGACAGGCGCCGCGAACACCGGGGAGCTGTTTTTT.

This clone appeared a single time. This CDR3 is CASSRGQNSNQPQHF. CDR3 DNA sequence: TGTGCCAGCAGTAGAGGACAGAATAGCAATCAGCCCCAGCATTTT. The V call is TRBV6-5, the J call TRBJ1-5; D perhaps matches TRBD1 (6 bases). This CDR3 has 15 amino acids. V shed 5 bases and J shed 0 bases, with 11 bases lying between them. Germline lookup yields CDR1 MNHEY and CDR2 SVGAGI.

This chain uses TRBV7-9 with TRBJ1-6; D gene ambiguous. CDR3 length: 18 residues. Trimming removed 4 bases at V and 6 bases at J, with 22 bases between. Per the germline V gene, CDR1 is SEHNR and CDR2 is FQNEAQ (reference sequence). The CDR3 reads CASSSLAGIASPNSPLHF. In DNA form, the CDR3 reads TGTGCCAGCAGCTCCTTAGCCGGCATCGCGAGTCCTAATTCACCCCTCCACTTT.

The chain employs TRBV5-1 and TRBJ2-1; TRBD2 agrees at 11 bases. Germline V gene data show CDR1 as SGHRS and CDR2 as YFSETQ. The V segment lost 0 bases and the J segment 7 bases; nucleotides outside the gene matches: 3. CDR3 size: 15 residues. The CDR3 is CASSLVASGRNEQFF. DNA for the CDR3: TGCGCCAGCAGCTTGGTGGCTAGCGGGAGGAATGAGCAGTTCTTC. Together with reference TRBV5-1 and TRBJ2-1, the CDR3 gives the full variable domain: KAGVTQTPRYLIKTRGQQVTLSCSPISGHRSVSWYQQTPGQGLQFLFEYFSETQRNKGNFPGRFSGRQFSNSRSEMNVSTLELGDSALYLCASSLVASGRNEQFFGPGTRLTVL.

The V and J genes are TRBV9 and TRBJ2-1; 7 bases agree with TRBD1. V shed 2 bases and J 5 bases; nucleotides not matched to a gene: 7. The length of the CDR3 is 15 residues. Germline CDR1 is SGDLS and CDR2 is YYNGEE. The CDR3 DNA follows: TGTGCCAGCAGCGTCAGGTCCCAGGGGGACAATGAGCAGTTCTTC. It yields the protein CASSVRSQGDNEQFF. The entire variable domain, with the rest obtained from reference TRBV9 and TRBJ2-1, is as follows: DSGVTQTPKHLITATGQRVTLRCSPRSGDLSVYWYQQSLDQGLQFLIQYYNGEERAKGNILERFSAQQFPDLHSELNLSSLELGDSALYFCASSVRSQGDNEQFFGPGTRLTVL.

The J gene is TRBJ1-3, the V gene TRBV5-4; D may be TRBD1 (5 bases). V lost 3 bases to trimming and J lost 0 bases, with 10 bases between them. Germline CDR1 and CDR2: SGHNT and YYREEE (reference sequence). CDR3 size: 15 residues. This chain's CDR3 is CASSSWGGSGNTIYF. The CDR3 DNA reads as TGTGCCAGCAGCTCCTGGGGGGGCTCTGGAAACACCATATATTTT. The variable domain in full, completed from reference TRBV5-4 and TRBJ1-3, reads ETGVTQSPTHLIKTRGQQVTLRCSSQSGHNTVSWYQQALGQGPQFIFQYYREEENGRGNFPPRFSGLQFPNYSSELNVNALELDDSALYLCASSSWGGSGNTIYFGEGSWLTVV.

This chain links TRBV10-3 with TRBJ2-3, with 8 bases aligning to TRBD2. Trimming cost V 11 bases and J 3 bases; bases outside gene matches: 10. The CDR3 runs to 14 residues. The germline CDR1 and CDR2 sequences are ENHRY and SYGVKD. CDR3 protein: CAFGSGIGTDTQYF. CDR3 coding DNA: TGTGCCTTTGGTAGCGGGATCGGGACAGATACGCAGTATTTT.